The present T cell receptor (beta chain) was sequenced within a study of CD8 T cells in ankylosing spondylitis. Study-wide points: Blood of patients with ankylosing spondylitis appeared to be characterized by a TCR beta motif of eight or nine highly homologous variants.

The CDR3 is 16 amino acids. The germline CDR1 and CDR2 sequences are SGHRS and YFSETQ. J was trimmed by 9 bases and V by 4 bases; bases with no gene match: 9. This clonotype has a handful of counts. The antigen remains unidentified. TCRdb called the 5' RACE reads again in MiXCR, with one record for every CDR3 protein. The table includes some 330,000 distinct CDR3 sequences, around 7.6% detected once. The chain combines TRBV5-1 with TRBJ2-3; TRBD2 aligns across 15 bases. Material: blood, either unsorted or a sorted T cell fraction (not recorded which). The sequence came from a male donor with ankylosing spondylitis. In DNA form, the CDR3 reads TGCGCCAGCAGCCCCTCCGGGACTAGCGGGAGGATGACGCAGTATTTT. Its translation is CASSPSGTSGRMTQYF.